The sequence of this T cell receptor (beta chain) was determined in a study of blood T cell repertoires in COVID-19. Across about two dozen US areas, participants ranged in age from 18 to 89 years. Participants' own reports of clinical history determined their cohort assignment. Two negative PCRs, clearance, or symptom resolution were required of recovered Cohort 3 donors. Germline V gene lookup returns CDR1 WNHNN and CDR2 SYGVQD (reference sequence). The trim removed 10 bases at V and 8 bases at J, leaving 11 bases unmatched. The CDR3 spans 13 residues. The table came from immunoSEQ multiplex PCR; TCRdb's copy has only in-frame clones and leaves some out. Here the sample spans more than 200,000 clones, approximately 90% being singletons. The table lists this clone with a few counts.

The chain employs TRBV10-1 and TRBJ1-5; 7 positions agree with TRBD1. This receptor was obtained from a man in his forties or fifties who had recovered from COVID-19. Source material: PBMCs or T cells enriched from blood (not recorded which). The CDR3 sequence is CATRRDSQEPQHF. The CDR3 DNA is TGCGCCACCCGAAGGGACAGTCAGGAGCCCCAGCATTTT.